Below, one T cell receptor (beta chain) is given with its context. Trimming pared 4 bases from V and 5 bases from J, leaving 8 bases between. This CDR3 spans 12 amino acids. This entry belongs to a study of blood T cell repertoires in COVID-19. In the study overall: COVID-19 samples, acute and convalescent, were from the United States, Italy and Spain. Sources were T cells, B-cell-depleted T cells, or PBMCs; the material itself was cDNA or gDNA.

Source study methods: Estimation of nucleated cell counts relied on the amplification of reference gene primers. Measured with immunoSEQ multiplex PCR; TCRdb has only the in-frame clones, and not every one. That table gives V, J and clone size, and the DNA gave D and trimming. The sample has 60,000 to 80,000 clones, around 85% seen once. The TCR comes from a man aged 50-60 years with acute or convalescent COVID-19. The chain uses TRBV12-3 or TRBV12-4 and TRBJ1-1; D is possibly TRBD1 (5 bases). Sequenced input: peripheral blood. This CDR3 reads CASSSGLTEAFF. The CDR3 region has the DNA TGTGCCAGCAGTTCAGGGCTGACTGAAGCTTTCTTT.